One and the same sample provided the 10 T cell receptor beta chains below, sequenced in a study of T-cell reconstitution after alpha-beta-depleted transplantation in children. The TCRbeta library was prepared with unique molecular identifiers. TCRdb reprocessed the PCR reads via MiXCR and lists one record per CDR3 protein. The sample yields 490,000 or so distinct CDR3 sequences, 10% to 13% seen once. Sequenced here: PBMCs, sampled before TCRalphabeta/CD19-depleted stem cell transplant. The receptors derive from a child aged 2 to 10 with inherited bone marrow failure, due to receive a stem cell transplant.

This clonotype was seen ten or more times. The rearrangement uses TRBV6-2 or TRBV6-3 and TRBJ2-1; unclear D gene. The germline CDR1 and CDR2 sequences are MNHEY and SVGEGT. This CDR3 comprises 12 residues. Between the trimmed V and J ends, which lost 5 bases and 9 bases, there was a span of 11 bases. CDR3 coding DNA: TGTGCCAGCAGTAGACGAGCGACTGAGCAGTTCTTC. This sequence encodes CASSRRATEQFF.

The table lists this clonotype with many counts. The CDR3 DNA sequence: TGTGCCAGCAGTGCCGGACTAGCACTCTGGTACTTC. It yields the protein CASSAGLALWYF. The chain joins TRBV28 to TRBJ2-7; 8 bases agree with TRBD2. The germline CDR1 and CDR2 sequences are MDHEN and SYDVKM. J gave up 12 bases and V 5 bases, and 9 bases lay outside the gene matches. The CDR3 is 12 residues long. Drawing the rest from reference TRBV28 and TRBJ2-7, the complete variable domain is DVKVTQSSRYLVKRTGEKVFLECVQDMDHENMFWYRQDPGLGLRLIYFSYDVKMKEKGDIPEGYSVSREKKERFSLILESASTNQTSMYLCASSAGLALWYFGPGTRLTVT.

The table lists this clonotype with many counts. V is TRBV6-2 or TRBV6-3 and J is TRBJ1-5, with D perhaps TRBD1 (5 bases). The CDR3 has 15 residues. The germline V gene has CDR1 MNHEY and CDR2 SVGEGT. The V and J ends lost 6 bases and 5 bases respectively, with 17 bases between them. The CDR3, as DNA: TGTGCCAGCAGCGACCCGGCAGGGAGAGATCAGCCCCAGCATTTT. Its translation: CASSDPAGRDQPQHF.

Of note for this clonotype: A clone one base away is much larger, so this may be a read error. The genes are TRBV4-3 and TRBJ2-7; D remains unclear. The CDR3 is made up of 17 amino acids. CDR1 LGHNA and CDR2 YSLEER come from the germline V gene. V was clipped by 1 base and J by 2 bases, with 18 bases between them. The CDR3 DNA is TGCGCCAGCAGCCAAGGGGCCCCGGGCCTATCAACCTACGAGCAGTACTTC. It specifies CASSQGAPGLSTYEQYF.

Many counts were recorded for this clonotype. The V gene is TRBV27, the J gene TRBJ2-7, with 7 bases that match TRBD1. The CDR3 extends over 14 amino acids. V lost 10 bases to trimming and J lost 7 bases; unmatched junction nucleotides: 16. Germline CDR1 MNHEY, CDR2 SMNVEV (reference sequence). DNA of the CDR3: TGTGCCACCCCATCCGGGACAGACCTTACGGAGCAGTACTTC. Its translation is CATPSGTDLTEQYF.

This clonotype occurred a few times. The rearrangement joins TRBV4-2 to TRBJ2-1, with 7 nucleotides matching TRBD1. CDR3 size: 16 residues. The V gene end was trimmed by 0 bases and the J gene end by 3 bases; junction bases not matched to a gene: 5. The germline CDR1 and CDR2 sequences are LGHNA and YNFKEQ. The chain's CDR3 is CASSQEQGLDYNEQFF. The CDR3 DNA reads as TGTGCCAGCAGCCAAGAACAGGGGCTGGACTACAATGAGCAGTTCTTC.

This clonotype was observed at least ten times. V and J are TRBV7-9 and TRBJ2-5; D assignment may be TRBD1 or TRBD2 (5 bases each). The CDR3 has 17 amino acids. Germline V CDR1 and CDR2: SEHNR, FQNEAQ (reference sequence). V dropped 5 bases and J dropped 2 bases, with 21 bases sitting between them. The CDR3 DNA is TGTGCCAGCAGCCCGATCTCCGGGGCGACTTCTCAAGAGACCCAGTACTTC. Amino acid sequence: CASSPISGATSQETQYF.

This clonotype was observed at least ten times. The chain employs TRBV4-3 and TRBJ2-1, with D perhaps assigned TRBD1 or TRBD2 (5 bases each). The CDR3 extends over 14 amino acids. Trimming shortened V by 0 bases and J by 12 bases, and 15 bases separated the two germline ends. Per germline, CDR1 LGHNA and CDR2 YSLEER. CDR3 nucleotides: TGCGCCAGCAGCCAAGATAAGGTCGGGACGCCGCAGTTCTTC. Protein product: CASSQDKVGTPQFF.

This clonotype was seen ten or more times. The V gene is TRBV7-2, the J gene TRBJ2-1, with 10 bases lining up with TRBD2. The trim removed 2 bases at V and 7 bases at J, leaving 5 bases unmatched. CDR1 is SGHTA and CDR2 is FQGNSA in the germline V gene. The CDR3 spans 15 residues. The CDR3 coding sequence is TGTGCCAGCAGCTTACTAGCGGGAGTCTCTAATGAGCAGTTCTTC. This gives the protein CASSLLAGVSNEQFF. Supplemented by reference TRBV7-2 and TRBJ2-1, the full variable domain reads GAGVSQSPSNKVTEKGKDVELRCDPISGHTALYWYRQSLGQGLEFLIYFQGNSAPDKSGLPSDRFSAERTGGSVSTLTIQRTQQEDSAVYLCASSLLAGVSNEQFFGPGTRLTVL.

This clonotype was seen only a few times. The V and J genes are TRBV2 and TRBJ2-3; D is possibly TRBD2 (5 bases). The length of the CDR3 is 14 residues. Germline V CDR1 and CDR2: SNHLY, FYNNEI. Trimming removed 3 bases from V and 4 bases from J, with 11 bases in between. CDR3 nucleotides: TGTGCCAGCAGTGACGGTAGGAGGCCAGATACGCAGTATTTT. Protein product: CASSDGRRPDTQYF.